The rows below give T cell receptor beta chains drawn from one sample of a study of tumor and adjacent non-tumor tissue in lung cancer. Using its own MiXCR run on the multiplex PCR reads, TCRdb lists one record per CDR3 protein. The table shows roughly 49,000 distinct CDR3 sequences, with 74% occurring only once. Sequenced: distant non-tumor lung tissue. The receptors come from a woman aged 55-70 years with non-small cell lung cancer. CDR3s include the opening cysteine and the closing phenylalanine or tryptophan. Each record gives: clone size, D gene, J gene, V gene, CDR3 DNA, CDR3 protein. The D gene is left open where the match is weak. Not all rows give a size; the values are once, few, many and, for expanded clones, a class.

NA	NA	TRBJ2-2	TRBV24-1	TGTGCCACCAGTGATCCCACGCGAACAGCCGGGGAGCTGTTTTTT	CATSDPTRTAGELFF
once	NA	TRBJ2-1	TRBV5-6	TGTGTCAGTAGCTTGTTATCCAGGGGGGGGGCGTGGAACGGGCAGTTCTTC	CVSSLLSRGGAWNGQFF
NA	NA	TRBJ2-4	TRBV6-5	TGTGCCAGCAGTTACTCGGGCGGCCGAGGGAGAAACATTCAGTACTTC	CASSYSGGRGRNIQYF
NA	NA	TRBJ2-7	TRBV5-1	TGCGCCAGCAACTTGGCGCAGGGGGGGTCCTACGAGCAGTACTTC	CASNLAQGGSYEQYF
NA	TRBD1	TRBJ2-5	TRBV6-5	TGTGTCAGTAGTCGGGCAGGGGGTCAAAAGACCCAGTACTTC	CVSSRAGGQKTQYF
many	TRBD2	TRBJ2-1	TRBV20-1	TGCAGTGCCCCTAGCGGCCTGTCCTACAATGAGCAGTTCTTC	CSAPSGLSYNEQFF
NA	NA	TRBJ2-7	TRBV4-2	TGTGCCAGCAACCAAACAACAGGAATCTACGTGCAGTACTTC	CASNQTTGIYVQYF
NA	TRBD1	TRBJ1-1	TRBV12-3/TRBV12-4	TGTGCCAGCGGGACAGGGGGGCGGAACACCGAAGCTTTCTTT	CASGTGGRNTEAFF
NA	TRBD1	TRBJ1-5	TRBV4-3	TGCGCCAGCAGCCAATTGGACAGGGGCAGTCAGCCCGAGCATTTT	CASSQLDRGSQPEHF
NA	TRBD1	TRBJ2-3	TRBV14	TGTGTCAGCAGCCAAGAACGGAGACAGGGGATGAGAGATACGCAGTATTTT	CVSSQERRQGMRDTQYF
NA	NA	TRBJ1-1	TRBV6-1	TGTGCCAGCAGCCTCGACAGCCCGAACACTGAAGCTTTCTTT	CASSLDSPNTEAFF
NA	NA	TRBJ2-6	TRBV6-2/TRBV6-3	TGTGTCAGCAGTTACGACCAGTTCACCTTATCCTCTGGGGCCAACGTCCCGACTTTC	CVSSYDQFTLSSGANVPTF
NA	NA	TRBJ1-2	TRBV28	TGTGCCAGCAGTCTCGAGAAGGGGAGATACTACACCTTC	CASSLEKGRYYTF
NA	NA	TRBJ1-1	TRBV28	TGTGCCATCAGCCGTTCTCTTAACACTGAAGCCTTCTTT	CAISRSLNTEAFF
NA	NA	TRBJ2-2	TRBV28	TGTACCAGCAGCACACCCGGGCCCCGAGTCGGGGAGCTGTTTTTT	CTSSTPGPRVGELFF
NA	NA	TRBJ2-3	TRBV13	TGTGCTAACACTCGGGGACGCACAGATACGCTGTATTTT	CANTRGRTDTLYF
NA	NA	TRBJ2-3	TRBV4-1	TGCGGCAGCAGCCGAGGTCAGAACACAGATACGCAGTATTTT	CGSSRGQNTDTQYF
NA	NA	TRBJ2-4	TRBV6-2/TRBV6-3	TGTGCCAGCATCTACGATGTCCAAACCATTCAGTACTTC	CASIYDVQTIQYF
NA	TRBD2	TRBJ2-7	TRBV10-3	TGTGCCATCAGCCCAGGACTAGCGGGAGGAGCGGAACGGTACTTC	CAISPGLAGGAERYF
medium-sized	TRBD1	TRBJ2-5	TRBV7-9	TGTGCCAGCAGCCGGATACAGGGGGCCCAAGAGACCCAGTACTTC	CASSRIQGAQETQYF
many	NA	TRBJ2-7	TRBV20-1	TGCAGTGCTAGAGTTTCAGCGAGCTCCTACGAGCAGTACTTC	CSARVSASSYEQYF
NA	NA	TRBJ2-4	TRBV6-5	TGTGCCAGCAGTTACTCGAGTGGCCGTGGGAAAAACATTCAGTACTTC	CASSYSSGRGKNIQYF
many	NA	TRBJ2-5	TRBV28	TGTGCCAGCAGATTTCAGGGGTCCCAAGAGACCCAGTACTTC	CASRFQGSQETQYF
NA	NA	TRBJ2-1	TRBV6-6	TGTGCCAGCATTAACGGAATCGGCAATGAGCAGTTCTTC	CASINGIGNEQFF
NA	NA	TRBJ1-4	TRBV20-1	TGCAGTGCTAGAGATAGGACATCAACTAATGAAAAACTGTTTTTT	CSARDRTSTNEKLFF
NA	TRBD1	TRBJ2-1	TRBV5-4	TGTGCCGGCAGCTGGGGGACAGGGGATAATGAGCAGTTCTTC	CAGSWGTGDNEQFF
NA	TRBD1	TRBJ2-3	TRBV29-1	TGCAGTGTTGTAGTAAGGGACAGGGGAACAGATACGCAATATTTT	CSVVVRDRGTDTQYF
NA	TRBD1	TRBJ2-5	TRBV11-2	TGTGCCAACAGCTTGTCAGGGACAGGGGGCGAGACCCAGTACTTC	CANSLSGTGGETQYF
NA	NA	TRBJ1-2	TRBV11-2	TGTGCCAGCAACTTAGGTCCGGGAGTCTATACCTTC	CASNLGPGVYTF
NA	NA	TRBJ2-1	TRBV11-1	TGTACCAGCACTCGGGCTTTCGCAGCGAGCTCCTACAATGAGCAGTTCTTC	CTSTRAFAASSYNEQFF
NA	NA	TRBJ2-2	TRBV11-1	TGTGCCAGCAGCCCGCGACTAGAGGAAGAATCCACCGGGGACCTGTTTTTT	CASSPRLEEESTGDLFF
many	TRBD1	TRBJ1-2	TRBV5-4	TGTGCCAGCAGCTATCCGGGACAGGGAGAATTCGATGGCTACACCTTC	CASSYPGQGEFDGYTF
many	NA	TRBJ2-2	TRBV11-2	TGTGCCAGCAGCTCCTCGGACACGAACACCGGGGAGCTGTTTTTT	CASSSSDTNTGELFF
NA	NA	TRBJ2-2	TRBV6-1	TGTGCCAGCAACGCACGCAACACCGGGGAACTGTTTTTT	CASNARNTGELFF
once	NA	TRBJ2-3	TRBV5-6	TGTGCCAACAGCATGGGGTCCCATATCACAGATACGCAGTATTTT	CANSMGSHITDTQYF
few	NA	TRBJ1-5	TRBV20-1	TGCAGTGCAAGGACAGTTAGCAATCAGCCCCAGCATTTT	CSARTVSNQPQHF
NA	NA	TRBJ2-1	TRBV6-2/TRBV6-3	TGTGCCAGCTGCAAGGGGAGGGAGCAGTTCTTC	CASCKGREQFF
NA	NA	TRBJ2-5	TRBV12-3/TRBV12-4	TGTGCCGGCAGTTTAGCGCAGGGAAACAAAAAGACCCAGTACTTC	CAGSLAQGNKKTQYF
NA	NA	TRBJ1-2	TRBV4-2	TGTGCTAGCAGCCAGGTCAGGACCTCTAACTATGGCTACACCTTC	CASSQVRTSNYGYTF
NA	TRBD2	TRBJ2-1	TRBV11-2	TGTGCCAGCAGCTTAGGAGTGGGACTAGCGGGGGTTAACAATGAGCAGTTCTTC	CASSLGVGLAGVNNEQFF